The rows below give T cell receptor beta chains drawn from one sample of a study of cytomegalovirus exposure and HLA in healthy donors. Libraries were prepared by immunoSEQ multiplex PCR; TCRdb keeps only in-frame clonotypes and omits some of them. The sample lists 120,000 to 150,000 clones, about three quarters occurring once. Sample: PBMCs. All receptors derive from a man in his forties in good health and CMV-seropositive. Each CDR3 is given with its conserved first and last residue. D genes are given only for firm matches. Where a row states a size, it is once, few, many or the class of an expanded clone; other rows omit it.

clone_size,j_call,d_call,v_call,cdr3_aa,cdr3_nt
NA,TRBJ2-7,TRBD2,TRBV28,CASSKLAVSYEQYF,TGTGCCAGCAGTAAACTAGCGGTCTCCTACGAGCAGTACTTC
NA,TRBJ1-6,NA,TRBV13,CASSRALNSPLHF,TGTGCCAGCAGTAGAGCCCTCAATTCACCCCTCCACTTT
NA,TRBJ2-6,NA,TRBV5-8,CASSLAVSGANVLTF,TGTGCCAGCAGCTTAGCGGTCTCTGGGGCCAACGTCCTGACTTTC
once,TRBJ2-5,TRBD2,TRBV29-1,CSVIWRGGRETQYF,TGCAGCGTGATATGGCGGGGGGGCCGGGAGACCCAGTACTTC
NA,TRBJ1-2,NA,TRBV12-5,CASGLADSPWDGYTF,TGTGCTAGTGGTTTGGCGGACAGTCCATGGGATGGCTACACCTTC
NA,TRBJ2-2,TRBD2,TRBV10-3,CAIKRGANTGELFF,TGTGCCATCAAGCGGGGCGCGAACACCGGGGAGCTGTTTTTT
NA,TRBJ2-1,NA,TRBV4-1,CASSLSASSYNEQFF,TGCGCCAGCAGCCTTAGCGCGAGCTCCTACAATGAGCAGTTCTTC
once,TRBJ2-7,NA,TRBV19,CASSSSYEQYF,TGTGCCAGTAGCAGCTCCTACGAGCAGTACTTC
NA,TRBJ2-7,TRBD2,TRBV15,CATSREVTGLAGRSSSYEQYF,TGTGCCACCAGCAGAGAGGTCACCGGACTAGCGGGGAGGTCAAGCTCCTACGAGCAGTACTTC
NA,TRBJ1-1,TRBD1,TRBV11-2,CASSPWTGEGNTEAFF,TGTGCCAGCAGCCCCTGGACAGGGGAAGGGAACACTGAAGCTTTCTTT
few,TRBJ1-5,TRBD1,TRBV6-4,CASSATGQGWVQPQHF,TGTGCCAGCAGTGCCACGGGACAGGGTTGGGTTCAGCCCCAGCATTTT
few,TRBJ2-5,TRBD2,TRBV7-2,CASSLGGLAGETQYF,TGTGCCAGCAGCTTAGGGGGACTAGCGGGGGAGACCCAGTACTTC
NA,TRBJ2-7,NA,TRBV6-5,CASSRGWGGNEQYF,TGTGCCAGCAGCAGGGGATGGGGAGGGAACGAGCAGTACTTC
NA,TRBJ2-7,TRBD2,TRBV11-2,CASSRTSGSHEQYF,TGTGCCAGCAGCCGGACTAGCGGGAGCCACGAGCAGTACTTC
NA,TRBJ2-1,NA,TRBV2,CASSDGYNEQFF,TGTGCCAGCAGTGACGGTTACAATGAGCAGTTCTTC
NA,TRBJ2-3,NA,TRBV20-1,CSAPKGYTQYF,TGCAGTGCTCCGAAGGGGTATACGCAGTATTTT
NA,TRBJ2-1,NA,TRBV5-6,CASSQPRGIYNEQFF,TGTGCCAGCAGCCAACCAAGGGGGATCTACAATGAGCAGTTCTTC
NA,TRBJ1-5,NA,TRBV6-1,CASLLTEGQPQHF,TGTGCCAGCTTATTGACTGAGGGTCAGCCCCAGCATTTT
once,TRBJ2-7,NA,TRBV14,CASSQDFSSTSYEQYF,TGTGCCAGCAGCCAAGATTTTTCGTCTACCTCCTACGAGCAGTACTTC
NA,TRBJ1-2,NA,TRBV6-1,CASSERGESYGYTF,TGTGCCAGCAGTGAGCGGGGGGAAAGCTATGGCTACACCTTC
NA,TRBJ1-2,NA,TRBV2,CASSVIWGRGGYTF,TGTGCCAGCAGTGTGATTTGGGGTCGGGGTGGCTACACCTTC
few,TRBJ2-1,NA,TRBV14,CASSPSSTAQFF,TGTGCCAGCAGCCCGTCCTCGACAGCCCAGTTCTTC
NA,TRBJ2-3,NA,TRBV9,CASSVGHPGTDTQYF,TGTGCCAGCAGCGTAGGGCACCCCGGCACAGATACGCAGTATTTT
NA,TRBJ1-1,NA,TRBV27,CASSKGTMGRSTEAFF,TGTGCCAGCAGTAAGGGGACAATGGGTAGATCCACTGAAGCTTTCTTT
NA,TRBJ2-3,TRBD1,TRBV16,CASSDRGQTTDTQYF,TGTGCCAGCAGCGACAGGGGGCAGACCACAGATACGCAGTATTTT
NA,TRBJ1-3,NA,TRBV28,CASSPLVGGTGNTIYF,TGTGCCAGCAGCCCCTTGGTGGGGGGAACTGGAAACACCATATATTTT
once,TRBJ1-2,TRBD1,TRBV30,CAWGLWTGYGYTF,TGTGCCTGGGGCCTCTGGACAGGCTATGGCTACACCTTC
NA,TRBJ1-6,NA,TRBV11-2,CASSWVSGSPLHF,TGTGCCAGCAGCTGGGTTTCAGGGTCACCCCTCCACTTT
few,TRBJ2-7,TRBD2,TRBV29-1,CSAGRGAYEQYF,TGCAGCGCTGGACGGGGGGCCTACGAGCAGTACTTC
NA,TRBJ2-5,TRBD2,TRBV19,CASMAAGGSETQYF,TGTGCCAGTATGGCTGCGGGAGGGTCGGAGACCCAGTACTTC
few,TRBJ2-7,TRBD1,TRBV5-1,CASRVGQGTYEQYF,TGCGCCAGCAGGGTGGGACAGGGGACCTACGAGCAGTACTTC
NA,TRBJ1-6,TRBD1,TRBV27,CASSFRDSNSPLHF,TGTGCCAGCAGTTTCCGGGACAGCAATTCACCCCTCCACTTT
few,TRBJ2-3,NA,TRBV5-6,CASSIYSTDTQYF,TGTGCCAGCAGCATCTACAGCACAGATACGCAGTATTTT
few,TRBJ2-5,TRBD2,TRBV28,CATVAGVKTQYF,TGTGCCACCGTAGCGGGAGTGAAGACCCAGTACTTC